What follows are 26 T cell receptor beta chains derived from one specimen sequenced in a study of blood T cells in healthy people across ages. PCR was performed a second time for about 6 to 12 cycles using a sample-barcoded 5' primer and a J-beta primer mix. TCRdb reanalysed the 5' RACE reads using MiXCR and keeps one entry per CDR3 protein. The sample includes 700,000 to 900,000 distinct CDR3 sequences, roughly 24% of them seen just once. The same sample was also studied in work on T cells of mothers and their children.

The sequencing input was blood. Every receptor here comes from a boy under 18 in good health.

This clonotype was seen a handful of times. The chain links TRBV20-1 to TRBJ2-3; D possibly uses TRBD1 or TRBD2 (7 bases each). The ends were cut back, 4 bases at V and 4 bases at J, with 15 bases in the middle. Germline assignment: CDR1 DFQATT and CDR2 SNEGSKA (reference sequence). This CDR3 has 14 amino acids. The CDR3, as DNA: TGCAGTGCTACAGCGGGACAGTTTTCAGATACGCAGTATTTT. Residues: CSATAGQFSDTQYF.

V usage is TRBV3-1 and J usage is TRBJ2-5, with a tentative D call TRBD2 (6 bases). Germline CDR1 LGHDT, CDR2 YNNKEL (reference sequence). V lost 1 base and J 11 bases, leaving 20 bases between the germline ends. The CDR3 is made up of 15 amino acids. CDR3 DNA sequence: TGTGCCAGCAGCCAAGGAAAGGGGAGGCTGTTAGAGCAGTACTTC. This codes for CASSQGKGRLLEQYF.

The CDR3 is CASEKGPLAEAFF. The CDR3 DNA is TGTGCCAGTGAAAAGGGCCCCTTAGCTGAAGCTTTCTTT. The chain combines TRBV19 with TRBJ1-1; D gene uncertain. This CDR3 has 13 residues. V lost 8 bases and J lost 6, with 16 bases in between. Germline V gene sequence: CDR1 LNHDA, CDR2 SQIVND (reference sequence).

This clonotype has just a few counts. The chain is built from TRBV11-2 and TRBJ2-7; 10 bases are a match to TRBD1. V trimming: 1 base; J trimming: 3 bases; junction bases outside the gene matches: 6. Germline V gene lookup returns CDR1 SGHAT and CDR2 FQNNGV. The CDR3 is made up of 16 amino acids. CDR3 DNA: TGTGCCAGCAGCTTAGGGGCCGGGACAGGGGACTACGAGCAGTACTTC. It encodes CASSLGAGTGDYEQYF.

In DNA, the CDR3 is TGCGCCAGCAGCTTGGTCAGCCAGAACACTGAAGCTTTCTTT. Translated: CASSLVSQNTEAFF. The chain recombines TRBV5-1 with TRBJ1-1, with D unresolved. Per germline, CDR1 SGHRS and CDR2 YFSETQ. With 0 bases removed from V and 1 base from J, the gap between germline ends came to 7 bases. This CDR3 spans 14 amino acids.

CDR3 nucleotides: TGTGCCAGCAGTTACTCCCCCGGGGGTAGCCTAACCGGGGAGCTGTTTTTT. Protein sequence: CASSYSPGGSLTGELFF. The chain has TRBV6-5 and TRBJ2-2, with D possibly TRBD2 on 6 matching bases. There are 17 residues in the CDR3. The germline gives CDR1 MNHEY, CDR2 SVGAGI. The V end lost 0 bases, the J end lost 5 bases, and 16 bases lay between the germline ends.

V is TRBV3-1 and J is TRBJ2-3, with D unresolved. The germline gives CDR1 LGHDT, CDR2 YNNKEL (reference sequence). This CDR3 has 14 amino acids. The V and J ends lost 0 bases and 2 bases respectively, with 6 bases between them. Here the CDR3 DNA reads TGTGCCAGCAGCCAAGATCGGATCACAGATACGCAGTATTTT. Its protein is CASSQDRITDTQYF.

This clonotype was counted between two and nine times. V gene TRBV25-1 combines with J gene TRBJ1-1, with 8 bases matching TRBD1. The V and J ends lost 2 bases and 10 bases, in that order; junction bases with no gene match: 12. Germline-derived CDR1 and CDR2 are MGHDK and SYGVNS. The CDR3 runs 15 residues. The CDR3 is CASSETRTGRRGAFF. The CDR3 DNA is TGTGCCAGCAGTGAAACCCGGACAGGGAGGAGGGGAGCTTTCTTT.

This clonotype turned up a few times. This rearrangement joins TRBV18 to TRBJ2-5; D call uncertain. Germline V gene lookup returns CDR1 KGHSH and CDR2 LQKENI. Deletions cut 1 base from V and 5 bases from J, with 14 bases between. The CDR3 is made up of 15 amino acids. The CDR3 loop is CASSPRGSAFETQYF. For the CDR3, the DNA is TGTGCCAGCTCACCACGAGGCAGTGCATTCGAGACCCAGTACTTC.

This chain joins TRBV29-1 and TRBJ2-5; D remains ambiguous. The assigned J gene may be wrong: the sequence end matches TRBJ2-7 better. The CDR3 covers 14 residues. CDR1 and CDR2 from the germline V gene are SQVTM and ANQGSEA. The CDR3 DNA sequence: TGCAGCGTTGAAGAGGATAAGAATTCCTACGAGCAGTACTTC. It translates to CSVEEDKNSYEQYF.

This clonotype was detected a few times. The chain has TRBV5-1 and TRBJ2-5; 11 bases agree with TRBD1. The CDR3 extends over 15 amino acids. J lost 2 bases, V lost 4 bases, and 4 bases had no gene match. The germline V gene has CDR1 SGHRS and CDR2 YFSETQ. CDR3 in amino acids: CASSEGQGGQETQYF. The CDR3, as DNA: TGCGCCAGCAGCGAGGGACAGGGGGGACAAGAGACCCAGTACTTC.

This clonotype turned up a few times. The chain is built from TRBV7-9 and TRBJ2-1; 8 positions agree with TRBD2. Trimming cost V 3 bases and J 5 bases; bases outside gene matches: 6. Germline CDR1 SEHNR, CDR2 FQNEAQ (reference sequence). CDR3 length: 15 amino acids. CDR3 in amino acids: CASSFTGGLDNEQFF. The CDR3 DNA sequence: TGTGCCAGCAGCTTCACGGGGGGGCTTGACAATGAGCAGTTCTTC.

This clonotype has a handful of counts. The chain recombines TRBV30 with TRBJ2-1; D is possibly TRBD1 or TRBD2 (5 bases each). Looked up from germline, CDR1 is GTSNPN and CDR2 is SVGIG (reference sequence). The germline V and J ends were trimmed by 0 bases and 12 bases, with 9 bases remaining between them. The CDR3 length is 11 residues. The DNA for the CDR3 is TGTGCCTGGAGTGTTGGGGGACCGCAGTTCTTC. This encodes CAWSVGGPQFF.

The chain combines TRBV3-1 with TRBJ1-2; possibly TRBD1 for D (5 bases). Per germline, CDR1 LGHDT and CDR2 YNNKEL (reference sequence). The V gene lost 3 bases and the J gene lost 4 bases, with 12 bases spanning the gap. This CDR3 contains 14 residues. CDR3 DNA: TGTGCCAGCAGCCATGGCGGGGCAAGCTATGGCTACACCTTC. Translated: CASSHGGASYGYTF. Variable domain in full (rest from reference TRBV3-1 and TRBJ1-2): DTAVSQTPKYLVTQMGNDKSIKCEQNLGHDTMYWYKQDSKKFLKIMFSYNNKELIINETVPNRFSPKSPDKAHLNLHINSLELGDSAVYFCASSHGGASYGYTFGSGTRLTVV.

This clonotype was recorded a few times. The genes are TRBV5-1 and TRBJ2-2, with D unresolved. V lost 3 bases to trimming and J lost 6 bases, with 9 bases between them. Germline V CDR1 and CDR2: SGHRS, YFSETQ. This CDR3 comprises 13 residues. CDR3 loop: CASSSLGPGELFF. The CDR3 bases are TGCGCCAGCAGCTCTTTAGGGCCCGGGGAGCTGTTTTTT. The full variable domain, its missing parts supplied by reference TRBV5-1 and TRBJ2-2, is KAGVTQTPRYLIKTRGQQVTLSCSPISGHRSVSWYQQTPGQGLQFLFEYFSETQRNKGNFPGRFSGRQFSNSRSEMNVSTLELGDSALYLCASSSLGPGELFFGEGSRLTVL.

This clonotype was seen only a few times. The chain employs TRBV28 and TRBJ2-7; D ambiguous. The germline V gene encodes CDR1 MDHEN and CDR2 SYDVKM. The V and J ends lost 4 bases and 6 bases respectively, with 7 bases between them. This CDR3 is built from 11 residues. The CDR3 loop reads CASSSTGEQYF. In DNA, the CDR3 is TGTGCCAGCAGTTCAACCGGCGAGCAGTACTTC. The full variable domain, with the rest looked up from reference TRBV28 and TRBJ2-7, is DVKVTQSSRYLVKRTGEKVFLECVQDMDHENMFWYRQDPGLGLRLIYFSYDVKMKEKGDIPEGYSVSREKKERFSLILESASTNQTSMYLCASSSTGEQYFGPGTRLTVT.

This clonotype was observed a few times. V gene TRBV7-3 combines with J gene TRBJ2-3; TRBD2 aligns across 11 bases. This CDR3 region has 15 residues. Trimming took 5 bases from V and 6 from J; bases not matched to a gene: 7. The germline V gene encodes CDR1 SGHTA and CDR2 FQGTGA. The CDR3 DNA reads as TGTGCCAGCAGCCCCATTAGCGGGGGGGCCGATACGCAGTATTTT. Its translation: CASSPISGGADTQYF.

The rearrangement uses TRBV5-1 and TRBJ2-1; TRBD2 matches 10 bases. Germline trimming cut 7 bases from V and 7 bases from J; bases unmatched to any gene: 5. CDR3 size: 13 residues. Germline CDR1 and CDR2: SGHRS and YFSETQ. CDR3 nucleotide sequence: TGCGCCAGCCAACTAGCGGGAACGAATGAGCAGTTCTTC. It is translated as CASQLAGTNEQFF.

This clonotype appeared a few times. A junction boundary mismatches the germline segment, possibly from a read error. The chain uses TRBV12-3 or TRBV12-4 and TRBJ2-2, with D perhaps matching TRBD2 (6 bases). This CDR3 spans 16 amino acids. CDR3 in amino acids: CASSLGQTANTGGLFF. The CDR3 DNA is TGTGCCAGCAGTTTAGGGCAGACGGCGAACACCGGGGGGCTGTTTTTT.

The chain recombines TRBV10-1 with TRBJ2-3, with D perhaps TRBD1 (5 bases). Trimming shortened V by 3 bases and J by 0 bases, and 13 bases separated the two germline ends. Germline loops: CDR1 WNHNN, CDR2 SYGVQD (reference sequence). The CDR3 runs to 16 residues. CDR3 bases: TGCGCCAGCAGTGACCCCGACAGAACTAGCACAGATACGCAGTATTTT. It encodes CASSDPDRTSTDTQYF.

The chain couples TRBV5-1 to TRBJ2-5; TRBD2 agrees at 7 bases. The DNA end is more similar to TRBJ2-1, so the J call may be wrong. Germline V gene lookup returns CDR1 SGHRS and CDR2 YFSETQ. The CDR3 totals 14 residues. The CDR3: CASSPWTAGGEQFF. The CDR3 DNA reads as TGCGCCAGCAGCCCGTGGACGGCCGGGGGGGAGCAGTTCTTC.

V gene TRBV6-1 combines with J gene TRBJ2-7, with TRBD1 as a possible D gene (5 bases). V was cut by 2 bases and J by 6 bases, with 8 bases left in between. Germline CDR1 and CDR2: MNHNS and SASEGT. The CDR3 runs 12 residues. This CDR3 is CASSEQGAEQYF. CDR3 coding DNA: TGTGCCAGCAGTGAACAGGGTGCCGAGCAGTACTTC.

The chain carries TRBV20-1 and TRBJ2-2; 7 bases match TRBD2. This CDR3 has 16 residues. Germline V CDR1 and CDR2: DFQATT, SNEGSKA (reference sequence). Trimming at V came to 5 bases and at J to 4 bases, leaving 13 bases not matched to a gene. CDR3 sequence: CSAGRDGGGSTGELFF. In DNA form, the CDR3 reads TGCAGTGCTGGGCGAGATGGGGGGGGTAGCACCGGGGAGCTGTTTTTT.

Ten or more counts support this clonotype. V usage is TRBV20-1 and J usage is TRBJ1-5, with 8 bases aligning to TRBD1. V lost 5 bases to trimming and J lost 2 bases; unmatched junction nucleotides: 5. Germline lookup yields CDR1 DFQATT and CDR2 SNEGSKA (reference sequence). The CDR3 contains 14 residues. The CDR3 is CSASRGQGNQPQHF. CDR3 DNA: TGCAGTGCTTCCCGGGGACAGGGCAATCAGCCCCAGCATTTT.

This clonotype was observed a handful of times. The rearrangement uses TRBV20-1 and TRBJ2-3, with TRBD1 as a possible D gene (5 bases). V lost 1 base to trimming and J lost 2 bases, with 10 bases between them. Germline CDR1 and CDR2: DFQATT and SNEGSKA (reference sequence). This CDR3 comprises 14 residues. CDR3 sequence reads: CSARGQSDTDTQYF. CDR3 sequence (DNA): TGCAGTGCTAGAGGACAGAGTGACACAGATACGCAGTATTTT.

V is TRBV29-1 and J is TRBJ1-1; D is unclear. This CDR3 has 13 residues. Germline-derived CDR1 and CDR2 are SQVTM and ANQGSEA. V lost 7 bases to trimming and J lost 3 bases, with 15 bases between them. The CDR3: CSARPWQDTEAFF. The DNA for the CDR3 is TGCAGCGCCAGACCCTGGCAGGACACTGAAGCTTTCTTT.